In its sample, the clone carrying this TCR beta chain was seen a few times. Its antigen is unknown. This sample is part of a study of cytotoxic CD8 clonotypes in ibrutinib-treated CLL. Study-level results: Under treatment, the uncommon public clonotypes either contracted or remained stable. Starting clonality was above that of age-matched healthy donors and tracked circulating CD8+ T-cell counts. Rising at ibrutinib response, clonality subsequently fell back toward baseline at progression.

Clones were sequenced by immunoSEQ multiplex PCR, and TCRdb holds only the in-frame ones, with some missing. The sample lists some 100,000 clones, approximately 58% occurring once. Trimming left V 8 bases short and J 7 bases short, with 12 bases between. Germline assignment: CDR1 GTSNPN and CDR2 SVGIG (reference sequence). This CDR3 region has 12 residues. V and J are TRBV30 and TRBJ1-6, with D possibly being TRBD1 (5 bases). The receptor's source is a human donor with chronic lymphocytic leukemia. Sequenced material: PBMCs, taken after 24 months of ibrutinib treatment. The CDR3 DNA is TGTGCCCTGGGACGTACAAATTCACCCCTCCACTTT. Translating it yields CALGRTNSPLHF.